These 32 T cell receptor beta chains were all obtained from the same sample, sequenced in a study of T cells in localized non-small cell lung cancer. This table comes from immunoSEQ multiplex PCR, and its TCRdb copy is limited to in-frame clones, with some not included. The sample includes around 45,000 clones, 86% of them seen just once. The sample consisted of PBMCs, taken before any cancer treatment. The source of these receptors is a man between 40 and 70 years old with stage II lung adenocarcinoma.

This clone appeared a single time. The chain combines TRBV5-1 with TRBJ2-7, with D hard to call. Trimming cost V 1 base and J 3 bases, with 5 bases left between them. The CDR3 sequence is 12 residues long. Germline CDR1 is SGHRS and CDR2 is YFSETQ. CDR3 DNA: TGCGCCAGCAGCTTGTCTAGCTACGAGCAGTACTTC. This gives the protein CASSLSSYEQYF.

Of note for this clone: Other DNA sequences in this specimen translate into the identical CDR3. The J gene is TRBJ2-3, the V gene TRBV5-1; D assignment may be TRBD1 or TRBD2 (6 bases each). V was clipped by 0 bases and J by 11 bases, with 16 bases between them. This CDR3 contains 14 residues. Germline V gene lookup returns CDR1 SGHRS and CDR2 YFSETQ. CDR3 coding DNA: TGCGCCAGCAGCTTGGGTACGGGGGCTCTGGAGCAGTATTTT. This translates into CASSLGTGALEQYF.

The chain links TRBV30 to TRBJ1-1, with D uncertain. The CDR3 covers 13 residues. From germline, CDR1 is GTSNPN and CDR2 SVGIG (reference sequence). Trimming took off 0 bases at V and 4 bases at J, with 9 bases between the two ends. The CDR3 here is CAWSVLGSTEAFF. DNA for the CDR3: TGTGCCTGGAGTGTATTAGGGAGCACTGAAGCTTTCTTT. Variable domain in full (rest from reference TRBV30 and TRBJ1-1): SQTIHQWPATLVQPVGSPLSLECTVEGTSNPNLYWYRQAAGRGLQLLFYSVGIGQISSEVPQNLSASRPQDRQFILSSKKLLLSDSGFYLCAWSVLGSTEAFFGQGTRLTVV.

The chain carries TRBV12-5 and TRBJ2-2; TRBD2 aligns across 9 bases. The germline CDR1 and CDR2 sequences are LGHNT and FRNRAP. The CDR3 is made up of 22 amino acids. The J segment lost 1 base and the V segment lost 0 bases, leaving 18 bases of the junction unmatched. The chain's CDR3 is CASGLVVSSGGPKARNTGELFF. The CDR3 region has the DNA TGTGCTAGTGGTTTGGTCGTTTCCAGCGGGGGGCCCAAGGCTAGGAACACCGGGGAGCTGTTTTTT.

The chain combines TRBV27 with TRBJ2-5; D uncertain. The CDR3 length is 16 residues. Trimming cost V 8 bases and J 4 bases, with 23 bases left between them. From germline, CDR1 is MNHEY and CDR2 SMNVEV (reference sequence). The CDR3 here is CASAVKGLPWGETQYF. The DNA of the CDR3 is TGTGCCAGCGCGGTTAAAGGTCTTCCATGGGGAGAGACCCAGTACTTC.

This rearrangement joins TRBV7-2 to TRBJ1-2, with D unclear. Germline CDR1 is SGHTA and CDR2 is FQGNSA. V was cut by 3 bases and J by 6 bases, with 14 bases left in between. The CDR3 is 14 amino acids. The DNA for the CDR3 is TGTGCCAGCAGCTTTCGGGGTTTGCGCGATGGCTACACCTTC. This translates into CASSFRGLRDGYTF.

The chain employs TRBV6-1 and TRBJ1-2, with a tentative D call TRBD1 (6 bases). Germline V CDR1 and CDR2: MNHNS, SASEGT. The CDR3 runs to 13 residues. V was shortened by 6 bases and J by 5 bases, with 13 bases between the two germline ends. CDR3: CASSPQGGYGYTF. CDR3 nucleotide sequence: TGTGCCAGCAGCCCACAGGGAGGGTATGGCTACACCTTC.

The genes are TRBV12-5 and TRBJ1-1, with D possibly being TRBD1 (6 bases). The V and J ends lost 5 bases and 3 bases respectively, with 19 bases between them. Germline CDR1 and CDR2: LGHNT and FRNRAP. The CDR3 sequence is 16 residues long. CDR3 residues: CASGLQGFSSDTEAFF. The CDR3, as DNA: TGTGCTAGTGGTCTACAGGGATTCTCATCCGACACTGAAGCTTTCTTT.

This chain uses TRBV6-6 with TRBJ1-1; tentatively, D is TRBD1 (5 bases). V dropped 6 bases and J dropped 12 bases, with 14 bases sitting between them. The length of the CDR3 is 11 residues. Germline assignment: CDR1 MNHNY and CDR2 SVGAGI (reference sequence). CDR3 loop: CASSPGIWSFF. CDR3 sequence (DNA): TGTGCCAGCAGCCCAGGGATCTGGTCTTTCTTT.

The chain recombines TRBV5-1 with TRBJ2-3; D may correspond to TRBD1 or TRBD2 (6 bases each). V was shortened by 1 base and J by 2 bases, with 11 bases between the two germline ends. CDR3 length equals 15 residues. The germline gives CDR1 SGHRS, CDR2 YFSETQ. CDR3 sequence reads: CASSLRGLDTDTQYF. DNA of the CDR3: TGCGCCAGCAGCTTGCGGGGGCTGGACACAGATACGCAGTATTTT.

The chain couples TRBV15 to TRBJ2-7; 9 positions agree with TRBD1. CDR1 is LNHNV and CDR2 is YYDKDF in the germline V gene (reference sequence). V dropped 0 bases and J dropped 5; count of bases not matched to a gene: 5. The CDR3 totals 15 residues. CDR3 in amino acids: CATSREDRGHNEQYV. The CDR3, as DNA: TGTGCCACCAGCAGAGAGGACAGGGGACATAACGAGCAGTACGTC.

The V and J genes are TRBV19 and TRBJ1-6, with 7 bases fitting TRBD1. The CDR3 has 16 amino acids. After removal of 5 bases from V and 7 bases from J, the junction contained 11 bases not matched to a gene. Germline V gene data show CDR1 as LNHDA and CDR2 as SQIVND (reference sequence). In DNA form, the CDR3 reads TGTGCCAGTAGTCTCCGCTCGGGACAGACAAATTCACCCCTCCACTTT. The encoded protein is CASSLRSGQTNSPLHF. The whole variable domain, filled in from reference TRBV19 and TRBJ1-6, reads DGGITQSPKYLFRKEGQNVTLSCEQNLNHDAMYWYRQDPGQGLRLIYYSQIVNDFQKGDIAEGYSVSREKKESFPLTVTSAQKNPTAFYLCASSLRSGQTNSPLHFGNGTRLTVT.

The chain recombines TRBV18 with TRBJ2-5, with 12 nucleotides matching TRBD2. Trimming took 8 bases from V and 4 from J; bases not matched to a gene: 5. From germline, CDR1 is KGHSH and CDR2 LQKENI. The CDR3 contains 14 residues. CDR3 bases: TGTGCCAGCACGACTAGCGGGGGAGGAGAGACCCAGTACTTC. Amino acids: CASTTSGGGETQYF.

The rearrangement links TRBV7-9 to TRBJ2-2; unclear D gene. CDR3 size: 15 residues. V lost 3 bases and J lost 1, with 9 bases in between. In germline, CDR1 is SEHNR, CDR2 FQNEAQ (reference sequence). The CDR3 bases are TGTGCCAGCAGCTTTATGCGGTTGAACACCGGGGAGCTGTTTTTT. Amino acids: CASSFMRLNTGELFF.

This clone was recorded a few times. The chain carries TRBV28 and TRBJ1-2; D is possibly TRBD1 (5 bases). CDR3 length: 14 amino acids. V was clipped by 4 bases and J by 7 bases, with 16 bases between them. Germline loops: CDR1 MDHEN, CDR2 SYDVKM. The DNA of the CDR3 is TGTGCCAGCAGTTCCCTTGGCAGGGAGGGTGGCTACACCTTC. It specifies CASSSLGREGGYTF.

The chain joins TRBV5-6 to TRBJ2-3; a weak D match, TRBD2 (5 bases). The CDR3 consists of 15 residues. CDR1 is SGHDT and CDR2 is YYEEEE in the germline V gene. Trimming removed 2 bases at V and 2 bases at J, with 12 bases between. The CDR3 sequence is CASSFYAGYTDTQYF. Written as DNA, the CDR3 is TGTGCCAGCAGCTTCTACGCGGGCTACACAGATACGCAGTATTTT.

In this sample, this clone turned up a few times. The chain joins TRBV6-1 to TRBJ2-3; 9 bases are a match to TRBD1. V dropped 3 bases and J dropped 0; count of bases not matched to a gene: 10. This CDR3 is 18 amino acids long. Germline loops: CDR1 MNHNS, CDR2 SASEGT. CDR3 DNA sequence: TGTGCCAGCAGTGAGAGGCGGCGGACAGGGGTTAGCACAGATACGCAGTATTTT. This gives the protein CASSERRRTGVSTDTQYF.

The chain couples TRBV7-6 to TRBJ2-1, with a tentative D call TRBD1 (5 bases). CDR3 length equals 15 residues. Trimming removed 5 bases from V and 3 bases from J, with 14 bases in between. The germline gives CDR1 SGHVS, CDR2 FNYEAQ. The CDR3, as DNA: TGTGCCAGCAGCCCCGGGCCAGGGATCTACAATGAGCAGTTCTTC. Its translation is CASSPGPGIYNEQFF.

This rearrangement joins TRBV6-1 to TRBJ1-3, with D possibly being TRBD1 (6 bases). Germline V gene lookup returns CDR1 MNHNS and CDR2 SASEGT. CDR3 length equals 15 residues. Between the trimmed V and J ends, which lost 6 bases and 0 bases, there was a span of 12 bases. Here the CDR3 DNA reads TGTGCCAGCAGCAAGGACAGCAGCTCTGGAAACACCATATATTTT. It specifies CASSKDSSSGNTIYF.

This chain uses TRBV5-4 with TRBJ1-2; 7 bases agree with TRBD1. The CDR3 loop spans 14 amino acids. The V gene's germline CDR1 is SGHNT and CDR2 YYREEE (reference sequence). The V segment lost 4 bases and the J segment 4 bases; nucleotides outside the gene matches: 7. The CDR3 loop is CASSPSRTGYGYTF. CDR3 nucleotides: TGTGCCAGCAGCCCCAGCCGGACAGGCTATGGCTACACCTTC.

The chain is built from TRBV28 and TRBJ1-2, with D perhaps TRBD1 (5 bases). The CDR3 spans 12 residues. The V end was cut by 10 bases, the J end by 4 bases, with 13 bases between. Germline CDR1 is MDHEN and CDR2 is SYDVKM. The CDR3 DNA sequence: TGTGCCACCGGAAGGGACCTCTATGGCTACACCTTC. Translation: CATGRDLYGYTF.

The chain couples TRBV29-1 to TRBJ1-1, with 7 bases fitting TRBD1. Looked up from germline, CDR1 is SQVTM and CDR2 is ANQGSEA. This CDR3 region has 14 residues. With 6 bases clipped from V and 2 bases from J, the junction kept 9 bases outside the gene matches. The CDR3 reads CSVSTGESNTEAFF. The CDR3 DNA reads as TGCAGCGTCTCCACAGGGGAAAGTAACACTGAAGCTTTCTTT.

The V and J genes are TRBV5-6 and TRBJ1-1; D is possibly TRBD1 (5 bases). The V end was cut by 3 bases, the J end by 5 bases, with 17 bases between. Germline values: CDR1 SGHDT, CDR2 YYEEEE. This CDR3 is built from 15 residues. Here the CDR3 DNA reads TGTGCCAGCAGCTATAATGGGGGGAGGGAAACTGAAGCTTTCTTT. Translated, it gives CASSYNGGRETEAFF.

The V gene is TRBV2, the J gene TRBJ1-5, with 7 positions matching TRBD1. V gave up 3 bases and J gave up 7 bases; unmatched junction bases: 9. The CDR3 runs 15 residues. The germline V gene has CDR1 SNHLY and CDR2 FYNNEI. CDR3 in amino acids: CASSDDRAYEQPQHF. The DNA for the CDR3 is TGTGCCAGCAGTGACGACAGGGCGTACGAGCAGCCCCAGCATTTT.

This rearrangement joins TRBV5-1 to TRBJ2-7, with D perhaps TRBD2 (5 bases). With 4 bases removed from V and 5 bases from J, the gap between germline ends came to 19 bases. CDR3 length: 15 residues. CDR1 is SGHRS, CDR2 YFSETQ, per germline. Here the CDR3 reads CASSPSDPSEDEQYF. The CDR3 nucleotides are TGCGCCAGCAGCCCCTCGGACCCATCGGAGGACGAGCAGTACTTC.

The chain carries TRBV27 and TRBJ1-5; 7 bases agree with TRBD1. V was clipped by 4 bases and J by 6 bases; unmatched bases: 6. Germline CDR1 MNHEY, CDR2 SMNVEV (reference sequence). This CDR3 region has 14 residues. The CDR3 DNA is TGTGCCAGCAGTTCCCGACAGGGAGGTCAGCCCCAGCATTTT. This encodes CASSSRQGGQPQHF.

This chain uses TRBV6-6 with TRBJ1-5; no firm D call. Trimming left V 1 base short and J 0 bases short, with 1 base between. The CDR3 contains 13 residues. Germline V CDR1 and CDR2: MNHNY, SVGAGI (reference sequence). CDR3 sequence (DNA): TGTGCCAGCAGTTACTATAGCAATCAGCCCCAGCATTTT. Translated, it gives CASSYYSNQPQHF.

The V and J genes are TRBV28 and TRBJ2-1, with D possibly TRBD2 on 6 matching bases. The V gene's germline CDR1 is MDHEN and CDR2 SYDVKM. V lost 5 bases and J lost 2, with 13 bases in between. The CDR3 is 15 residues long. In DNA, the CDR3 is TGTGCCAGCAGTCTCCGGGACTTTGCCTACAATGAGCAGTTCTTC. Translation: CASSLRDFAYNEQFF.

The rearrangement joins TRBV6-1 to TRBJ2-1; D gene uncertain. The V gene's germline CDR1 is MNHNS and CDR2 SASEGT. This CDR3 has 13 amino acids. Deletions cut 2 bases from V and 5 bases from J, with 7 bases between. The CDR3 DNA follows: TGTGCCAGCAGTGAACTGGGCAACAATGAGCAGTTCTTC. This translates into CASSELGNNEQFF.

This chain links TRBV28 with TRBJ2-1; 10 positions match TRBD2. The CDR3 has 19 amino acids. Germline V lookup: CDR1 MDHEN, CDR2 SYDVKM. V gave up 3 bases and J gave up 3 bases; unmatched junction bases: 14. CDR3 sequence: CASSLYSGGPHSNYNEQFF. CDR3 sequence (DNA): TGTGCCAGCAGTTTGTATAGCGGGGGGCCCCACTCCAACTACAATGAGCAGTTCTTC. Complete variable domain (other parts from reference TRBV28 and TRBJ2-1): DVKVTQSSRYLVKRTGEKVFLECVQDMDHENMFWYRQDPGLGLRLIYFSYDVKMKEKGDIPEGYSVSREKKERFSLILESASTNQTSMYLCASSLYSGGPHSNYNEQFFGPGTRLTVL.

This rearrangement joins TRBV5-6 to TRBJ1-2; a weak D match, TRBD1 (6 bases). CDR1 and CDR2 from the germline V gene are SGHDT and YYEEEE. Trimming took 1 base from V and 3 from J, leaving 13 bases between them. The CDR3 has 15 residues. CDR3 in DNA: TGTGCCAGCAGCTTGCGGGGGGGCGTTTACTATGGCTACACCTTC. Its protein is CASSLRGGVYYGYTF.

CDR3 coding DNA: TGTGCCAGCAGCCCAATGGGCAGGTCACAAGAGACCCAGTACTTC. This codes for CASSPMGRSQETQYF. The genes are TRBV27 and TRBJ2-5, with D unresolved. The CDR3 loop spans 15 amino acids. Germline V CDR1 and CDR2: MNHEY, SMNVEV (reference sequence). V lost 6 bases and J lost 2, with 16 bases in between.